The source of this T cell receptor (beta chain) is a study of shared clonotypes between healthy human individuals. Measured with immunoSEQ multiplex PCR; TCRdb has only the in-frame clones, and not every one. The sample contains about 2.2 million clones, around 93% of which appear only once. Trimming took off 5 bases at V and 0 bases at J, with 13 bases between the two ends. The CDR3 sequence is 16 residues long. Per germline, CDR1 LGHNT and CDR2 FRNRAP. CD8 cells regarded as naive lacked CD45RO, were positively chosen for CCR7, and omitted terminally differentiated effector memory CD45RA+ cells. The rearrangement joins TRBV12-5 to TRBJ2-2; D perhaps matches TRBD1 (6 bases). The sequenced material came from naive CD8+ T cells from PBMCs. The sequence was collected from a man younger than 30 in good health. Some clones in this sample may be carry-over from other donors' samples. DNA of the CDR3: TGTGCTAGTGGTAACAGGGAATATCCGAACACCGGGGAGCTGTTTTTT. Translated: CASGNREYPNTGELFF.